This T cell receptor (beta chain) was profiled in a study of blood T cell repertoires in COVID-19. As for the study in general: Samples of COVID-19 (acute and convalescent) were obtained from the United States, Italy and Spain.

Method: immunoSEQ multiplex PCR; TCRdb's copy keeps in-frame clones and lacks some. The data show approximately 60,000 clones, with about 85% seen just once and 22% held by the top ten. The Seattle patients joined while their infection was active and were tracked longitudinally afterward. The CDR3 extends over 13 amino acids. Trimming took 5 bases from V and 1 from J, leaving 9 bases between them. The germline V gene encodes CDR1 SGHNT and CDR2 YYREEE (reference sequence). Sequencing used peripheral blood. This TCR was sampled from an elderly woman with COVID-19, enrolled during active disease. The V gene is TRBV5-4, the J gene TRBJ1-1; D unresolved. For the CDR3, the DNA is TGTGCCAGCAGTAGGCAGGAGAACACTGAAGCTTTCTTT. Translating gives CASSRQENTEAFF.